Listed here are 15 T cell receptor beta chains from one sample, sequenced in a study of blood T cell repertoires in COVID-19. Only in-frame clones appear in the TCRdb table, and some are missing; sequencing was by immunoSEQ multiplex PCR. In the table there are some 530,000 clones, less than 90% of which are singletons. Sequences were obtained from PBMCs or T cells enriched from blood (not recorded which). The origin of the receptors is a woman in her sixties who had recovered from COVID-19.

This clone was seen a single time. The chain joins TRBV5-5 to TRBJ1-2; D is undetermined. Germline lookup yields CDR1 SGHKS and CDR2 YYEKEE (reference sequence). Between the trimmed V and J ends, which lost 4 bases and 11 bases, there was a span of 18 bases. The CDR3 contains 13 residues. The CDR3 DNA is TGTGCCAGCAGCCTAACCGGGTTCACTGGTTACACCTTC. This gives the protein CASSLTGFTGYTF.

CDR3 sequence reads: CASSRVASSTDTQYF. CDR3 sequence (DNA): TGTGCCAGCAGTCGGGTGGCCTCTAGCACAGATACGCAGTATTTT. This rearrangement joins TRBV6-5 to TRBJ2-3; D not resolved. CDR1 is MNHEY, CDR2 SVGAGI, per germline. The CDR3 runs 15 residues. Trimming left V 5 bases short and J 0 bases short, with 12 bases between.

This sequence joins TRBV3-1 (or the pseudogene TRBV3-2) and TRBJ2-5; 9 nucleotides line up with TRBD1. With 6 bases clipped from V and 5 bases from J, the junction kept 4 bases outside the gene matches. The CDR3 is 13 residues long. CDR1 and CDR2 from the germline V gene are LGHDT and YNNKEL (reference sequence). CDR3: CASRTGGGETQYF. Here the CDR3 DNA reads TGTGCCAGCAGGACAGGGGGAGGGGAGACCCAGTACTTC.

The chain recombines TRBV9 with TRBJ1-1; D unresolved. CDR3 size: 17 residues. Trimming cost V 0 bases and J 1 base, with 16 bases left between them. CDR1 and CDR2 from the germline V gene are SGDLS and YYNGEE. The CDR3 DNA sequence: TGTGCCAGCAGCGTAGCCGCGTCCCTGACGGGGAACACTGAAGCTTTCTTT. Amino acid sequence: CASSVAASLTGNTEAFF.

V gene TRBV11-3 combines with J gene TRBJ1-1; unclear D gene. This CDR3 spans 13 amino acids. V lost 1 base to trimming and J lost 8 bases, with 11 bases between them. Germline CDR1 is SGHNT and CDR2 is YENEEA. The CDR3 loop is CASSLGEGREAFF. In DNA, the CDR3 is TGTGCCAGCAGCTTAGGTGAGGGCAGGGAAGCTTTCTTT.

As for this clone: Other DNA sequences of this sample code for an identical CDR3. The chain carries TRBV5-1 and TRBJ1-3, with a weak D call TRBD1 (6 bases). The CDR3 has 15 residues. V was cut by 0 bases and J by 0 bases, with 7 bases left in between. Germline CDR1 reads SGHRS; CDR2 reads YFSETQ. CDR3 nucleotides: TGCGCCAGCAGCTTGGGACAGGTCTCTGGAAACACCATATATTTT. Encoded protein: CASSLGQVSGNTIYF.

The chain is built from TRBV7-6 and TRBJ2-7; D possibly corresponds to TRBD1 (6 bases). The germline V gene has CDR1 SGHVS and CDR2 FNYEAQ. This CDR3 has 18 amino acids. The V and J ends lost 5 bases and 0 bases respectively, with 23 bases between them. This CDR3 is CASSLKTSTGEVSYEQYV. CDR3 sequence (DNA): TGTGCCAGCAGCCTAAAAACTTCGACAGGCGAGGTCTCCTACGAGCAGTACGTC.

This chain joins TRBV5-1 and TRBJ1-4, with 8 bases identical to TRBD1. This CDR3 spans 17 amino acids. V shed 4 bases, J shed 1 base, and the junction held 9 bases outside the gene matches. Germline assignment: CDR1 SGHRS and CDR2 YFSETQ. This CDR3 reads CASSPGQGHGTNEKLFF. The CDR3 bases are TGCGCCAGCAGCCCAGGACAGGGTCACGGAACTAATGAAAAACTGTTTTTT.

This clone was detected only once. V gene TRBV11-2 combines with J gene TRBJ2-5; D is possibly TRBD2 (6 bases). V was cut by 5 bases and J by 1 base, with 26 bases left in between. Per the germline V gene, CDR1 is SGHAT and CDR2 is FQNNGV. The CDR3 loop spans 19 amino acids. The CDR3 bases are TGTGCCAGCAGCCTTCGTGGGACTCGTCCTAGTTCCGCCCAAGAGACCCAGTACTTC. Protein product: CASSLRGTRPSSAQETQYF.

V is TRBV2 and J is TRBJ2-1; a possible D gene is TRBD1 (5 bases). Trimming left V 3 bases short and J 0 bases short, with 12 bases between. The CDR3 consists of 16 residues. Germline CDR1 is SNHLY and CDR2 is FYNNEI. The CDR3 DNA reads TGTGCCAGCAGTGATTCTGGGGCGACCTCCTACAATGAGCAGTTCTTC. It is translated as CASSDSGATSYNEQFF.

This rearrangement joins TRBV11-3 to TRBJ1-1; D unresolved. There are 13 residues in the CDR3. Looked up from germline, CDR1 is SGHNT and CDR2 is YENEEA. V dropped 0 bases and J dropped 7 bases, with 9 bases sitting between them. The CDR3 DNA is TGTGCCAGCAGCTTAGATGCAGGAGGTGAAGCTTTCTTT. It translates to CASSLDAGGEAFF.

The rearrangement joins TRBV3-1 (or the pseudogene TRBV3-2) to TRBJ1-2; D is undetermined. Germline V gene data show CDR1 as LGHDT and CDR2 as YNNKEL (reference sequence). V lost 0 bases and J 4 bases, leaving 9 bases between the germline ends. The CDR3 is 14 residues long. The CDR3 DNA is TGTGCCAGCAGCCAAGAACCGGAGATCTATGGCTACACCTTC. Its translation is CASSQEPEIYGYTF.

The chain uses TRBV2 and TRBJ1-4; no firm D call. The CDR3 covers 14 residues. Germline-derived CDR1 and CDR2 are SNHLY and FYNNEI. V lost 6 bases and J lost 3, with 11 bases in between. The CDR3 sequence: CASRVQVSNEKLFF. DNA of the CDR3: TGTGCCAGCAGAGTCCAGGTATCTAATGAAAAACTGTTTTTT.

V is TRBV29-1 and J is TRBJ2-1, with 8 bases matching TRBD2. Unmatched junction bases numbered 7, after V lost 6 bases and J lost 3 bases. The CDR3 has 14 residues. CDR1 and CDR2 from the germline V gene are SQVTM and ANQGSEA. The CDR3 DNA reads TGCAGCGTCCTGAGCGGGGGCGGCTACAATGAGCAGTTCTTC. Translated: CSVLSGGGYNEQFF.

This chain links TRBV12-5 with TRBJ1-4; 8 nucleotides match TRBD1. The germline V gene has CDR1 LGHNT and CDR2 FRNRAP. J lost 7 bases, V lost 6 bases, and 10 bases had no gene match. The CDR3 has 15 residues. The CDR3 region is CASGLNRGRGEKLFF. For the CDR3, the DNA is TGTGCTAGTGGCCTGAACAGGGGGAGAGGTGAAAAACTGTTTTTT.